Listed below are T cell receptor beta chains from one sample, sequenced in a study of blood T cell repertoires in COVID-19. Sequencing was performed with immunoSEQ multiplex PCR; in TCRdb, only in-frame clones are kept and a portion is missing. The sample shows about 190,000 clones, roughly 90% of them seen only once. Sequencing was performed on peripheral blood. Receptors originate from a man aged 50-60 years with acute or convalescent COVID-19. Each CDR3 is given with its conserved first and last residue. The order of the fields is V gene, J gene, CDR3 protein.

>TRBV19|TRBJ1-2
CASSPQGASYGYTF
>TRBV3-1/TRBV3-2|TRBJ1-4
CASSYSLYRREKLFF
>TRBV27|TRBJ2-5
CASSPGLAGVQTQYF
>TRBV6-5|TRBJ2-5
CASSYRQGSGETQYF
>TRBV10-3|TRBJ2-2
CAISELASGGPNTGELFF
>TRBV9|TRBJ2-7
CASSVEAITYEQYF
>TRBV15|TRBJ1-4
CATSLGQGQNEKLFF
>TRBV29-1|TRBJ2-5
CSVDGDGLFQETQYF
>TRBV24-1|TRBJ1-6
CATSKGGASSPLHF
>TRBV9|TRBJ1-2
CASSAGGGEGYTF
>TRBV7-3|TRBJ2-1
CASSQRYPGQGGNEQFF
>TRBV11-2|TRBJ1-3
CASSLGAGGFAGNTIYF
>TRBV27|TRBJ1-5
CASSSQGAGQPQHF
>TRBV6-1|TRBJ2-7
CASSEAATSGRYEQYF
>TRBV13|TRBJ2-2
CASSSQGGNTGELFF
>TRBV6-1|TRBJ2-6
CASSEGSWTGITRTPGANVLTF
>TRBV30|TRBJ2-7
CAWRDRDRSYEQYF
>TRBV19|TRBJ2-2
CASSIITNTGELFF
>TRBV18|TRBJ1-1
CASSPPGGNTEAFF
>TRBV27|TRBJ2-7
CASSETSAGEYEQYF
>TRBV28|TRBJ1-4
CASRNQGEKLFF
>TRBV3-1/TRBV3-2|TRBJ2-3
CASSLLAGPTDTQYF
>TRBV3-1/TRBV3-2|TRBJ1-4
CASSPGLDRPNEKLFF
>TRBV6-2/TRBV6-3|TRBJ1-5
CASSSSLTGTQPQHF
>TRBV29-1|TRBJ2-5
CSVRQGTETQYF
>TRBV19|TRBJ1-1
CASSDGETWMNTEAFF
>TRBV28|TRBJ2-7
CASSFQPGTFGEQYF
>TRBV6-5|TRBJ1-1
CASMGGGGSGTEAFF
>TRBV5-5|TRBJ2-7
CASSTRDRLLSSYEQYF
>TRBV5-5|TRBJ2-7
CASSYQLPGNYEQYF
>TRBV6-5|TRBJ1-5
CASSSSYRQPQHF
>TRBV19|TRBJ1-1
CASSRTGELNTEAFF
>TRBV29-1|TRBJ2-7
CSVESEDYEQYF
>TRBV11-2|TRBJ1-1
CASSWTGGAGTEAFF